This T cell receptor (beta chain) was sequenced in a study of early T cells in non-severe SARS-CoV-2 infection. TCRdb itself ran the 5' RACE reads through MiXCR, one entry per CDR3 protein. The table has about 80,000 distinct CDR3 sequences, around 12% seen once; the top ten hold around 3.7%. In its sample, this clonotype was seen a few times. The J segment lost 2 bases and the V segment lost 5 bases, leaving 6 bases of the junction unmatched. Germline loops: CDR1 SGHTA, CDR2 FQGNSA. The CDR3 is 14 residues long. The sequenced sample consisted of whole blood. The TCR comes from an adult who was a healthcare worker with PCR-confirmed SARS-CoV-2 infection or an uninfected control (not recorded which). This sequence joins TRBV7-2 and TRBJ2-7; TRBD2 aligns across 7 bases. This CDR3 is CASSPVGGTYEQYF. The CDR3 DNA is TGTGCCAGCAGCCCAGTCGGGGGGACCTACGAGCAGTACTTC. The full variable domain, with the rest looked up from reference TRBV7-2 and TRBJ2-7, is GAGVSQSPSNKVTEKGKDVELRCDPISGHTALYWYRQSLGQGLEFLIYFQGNSAPDKSGLPSDRFSAERTGGSVSTLTIQRTQQEDSAVYLCASSPVGGTYEQYFGPGTRLTVT.